Shown below are 13 T cell receptor beta chains from a single sample sequenced in a study of blood T cell repertoires in COVID-19. Clones were read by immunoSEQ multiplex PCR, and TCRdb kept only the in-frame ones, dropping some. The sample contains roughly 100,000 clones, roughly 79% of which appear only once. The specimen sequenced was peripheral blood. The source of these receptors is an elderly man with acute or convalescent COVID-19.

This rearrangement joins TRBV7-3 to TRBJ2-1; D may be TRBD2 (5 bases). CDR3 length: 15 residues. In germline, CDR1 is SGHTA, CDR2 FQGTGA. V lost 2 bases and J lost 0, with 8 bases in between. In nucleotides, the CDR3 is TGTGCCAGCAGCTTACAGCGGAGCTCCTACAATGAGCAGTTCTTC. It translates to CASSLQRSSYNEQFF.

This clone was detected only once. The chain employs TRBV9 and TRBJ2-7; TRBD1 agrees at 7 bases. J was trimmed by 2 bases and V by 0 bases; bases with no gene match: 5. Germline lookup yields CDR1 SGDLS and CDR2 YYNGEE. The CDR3 spans 15 residues. The DNA of the CDR3 is TGTGCCAGCAGCGTAGATTTTAGGGGGCCCTACGAGCAGTACTTC. This gives the protein CASSVDFRGPYEQYF.

This chain links TRBV3-1 (or the pseudogene TRBV3-2) with TRBJ2-5, with D perhaps TRBD2 (6 bases). V was trimmed by 4 bases and J by 3 bases, leaving 15 bases between them. CDR1 and CDR2 (germline): LGHDT, YNNKEL (reference sequence). The CDR3 is 15 residues long. CDR3 DNA sequence: TGTGCCAGCAGCCCCCCGGGACTTTCCAAAGAGACCCAGTACTTC. Its translation: CASSPPGLSKETQYF.

The chain is built from TRBV27 and TRBJ1-1, with TRBD1 matching over 7 bases. Germline V CDR1 and CDR2: MNHEY, SMNVEV (reference sequence). Losses at the gene ends were 5 bases for V and 1 base for J; bases not matched to a gene: 4. The CDR3 contains 14 residues. CDR3 in DNA: TGTGCCAGCAGTGGGTGGGACAGGAACACTGAAGCTTTCTTT. This encodes CASSGWDRNTEAFF.

V is TRBV29-1 and J is TRBJ1-3, with D tentatively TRBD1 (5 bases). The germline V gene has CDR1 SQVTM and CDR2 ANQGSEA. V dropped 4 bases and J dropped 8 bases, with 12 bases sitting between them. The CDR3 is made up of 12 amino acids. CDR3 bases: TGCAGCGTTGCGACAGCTCGGGACACCATATATTTT. Translating it yields CSVATARDTIYF.

This chain uses TRBV5-4 with TRBJ1-4; D uncertain. Trimming removed 0 bases at V and 4 bases at J, with 10 bases between. Germline assignment: CDR1 SGHNT and CDR2 YYREEE (reference sequence). This CDR3 has 15 amino acids. This CDR3 is CASSLEAADNEKLFF. CDR3 in DNA: TGTGCCAGCAGCTTGGAGGCGGCGGATAATGAAAAACTGTTTTTT.

The V and J genes are TRBV5-1 and TRBJ2-3, with unresolved D. With 1 base removed from V and 0 bases from J, the gap between germline ends came to 9 bases. CDR3 length: 15 residues. Germline V gives CDR1 SGHRS, CDR2 YFSETQ. The CDR3 loop reads CASSLTGVSTDTQYF. For the CDR3, the DNA is TGCGCCAGCAGCTTGACCGGAGTAAGCACAGATACGCAGTATTTT. Using reference TRBV5-1 and TRBJ2-3 for the parts outside the CDR3, the full variable domain is KAGVTQTPRYLIKTRGQQVTLSCSPISGHRSVSWYQQTPGQGLQFLFEYFSETQRNKGNFPGRFSGRQFSNSRSEMNVSTLELGDSALYLCASSLTGVSTDTQYFGPGTRLTVL.

The rearrangement links TRBV10-3 to TRBJ2-7; 9 nucleotides match TRBD2. The CDR3 loop spans 16 amino acids. With V trimmed by 0 bases and J by 5 bases, 8 bases remained unmatched. Germline CDR1 is ENHRY and CDR2 is SYGVKD. In DNA, the CDR3 is TGTGCCATCAGTGAGTCGAGGGCTAGCGGGACTGACGAGCAGTACTTC. It is translated as CAISESRASGTDEQYF.

The table lists this clone with a few counts. The chain is built from TRBV12-5 and TRBJ2-7; TRBD1 aligns across 7 bases. The CDR3 has 16 amino acids. Per germline, CDR1 LGHNT and CDR2 FRNRAP. The junction had 8 bases not matched to a gene; V was cut back by 1 base and J by 2 bases. Here the CDR3 reads CASGLARDRLTYEQYF. The CDR3 DNA follows: TGTGCTAGTGGTTTGGCCCGGGACAGACTTACCTACGAGCAGTACTTC.

The chain joins TRBV7-3 to TRBJ1-1; 9 positions agree with TRBD1. The germline V gene encodes CDR1 SGHTA and CDR2 FQGTGA. Unmatched junction bases numbered 5, after V lost 5 bases and J lost 4 bases. The CDR3 length is 14 residues. The CDR3 nucleotides read TGTGCCAGCAGCACCACAGGGGGCGTCACTGAAGCTTTCTTT. The encoded protein is CASSTTGGVTEAFF.

The gene calls are TRBV19 and TRBJ1-2, with D possibly matching TRBD1 (6 bases). The CDR3 contains 14 residues. Trimming removed 1 base at V and 4 bases at J, with 10 bases between. Germline CDR1 is LNHDA and CDR2 is SQIVND (reference sequence). CDR3 region: CASSIGQVRYGYTF. As DNA, the CDR3 is TGTGCCAGTAGTATAGGACAGGTTCGCTATGGCTACACCTTC. The full variable domain, completed using reference TRBV19 and TRBJ1-2, is DGGITQSPKYLFRKEGQNVTLSCEQNLNHDAMYWYRQDPGQGLRLIYYSQIVNDFQKGDIAEGYSVSREKKESFPLTVTSAQKNPTAFYLCASSIGQVRYGYTFGSGTRLTVV.

This chain links TRBV28 with TRBJ1-2; no firm D call. The germline CDR1 and CDR2 sequences are MDHEN and SYDVKM. Trimming took 6 bases from V and 2 from J, leaving 16 bases between them. The CDR3 runs to 15 residues. CDR3: CASSLRGALNYGYTF. The CDR3 coding sequence is TGTGCCAGCAGCCTCCGCGGAGCCCTCAACTATGGCTACACCTTC.

This chain connects TRBV15 to TRBJ1-1; the match to TRBD1 covers 7 bases. The CDR3 is 16 amino acids. Germline CDR1 reads LNHNV; CDR2 reads YYDKDF (reference sequence). V lost 1 base to trimming and J lost 1 base; unmatched junction nucleotides: 6. CDR3 DNA sequence: TGTGCCACCAGCAGAGCCTACGGGACAGAGAACACTGAAGCTTTCTTT. Translated, it gives CATSRAYGTENTEAFF.